These T cell receptor beta chains were read from a single sample in a study of CD8+ T cells in alopecia areata. The protocol was immunoSEQ multiplex PCR, while the TCRdb copy is restricted to in-frame clones and leaves out a portion. The sample lists 75,000 to 80,000 clones; around 67% were seen once. The sequenced sample was CD8+ T cells sorted from blood, obtained at week 24, from a patient treated with tofacitinib. Every receptor here comes from a human donor with alopecia areata. Each CDR3 is given with its conserved first and last residue. A D gene is named only where the DNA matches it firmly. Only part of the rows carry a size: once, few, many, or a class if the clone is expanded.

CDR3nt,CDR3aa,j_gene,v_gene,abundance,d_gene
TGCGCCAGCAGCATGCTGGGCCGGGCGGCTGGGGCCAACGTCCTGACTTTC,CASSMLGRAAGANVLTF,TRBJ2-6,TRBV5-1,NA,NA
TGTGCCAGCAGTGCTTACGGGGGGCAACCCGATCAGCCCCAGCATTTT,CASSAYGGQPDQPQHF,TRBJ1-5,TRBV2,NA,NA
TGTGCCAGCAGTGAATATCACCCCAGCACAGATACGCAGTATTTT,CASSEYHPSTDTQYF,TRBJ2-3,TRBV25-1,NA,NA
TGTGCCAGCAGCCGCCCGGCAGGGGTGGAGACCCAGTACTTC,CASSRPAGVETQYF,TRBJ2-5,TRBV7-9,NA,NA
TGCAGCGTTGAAGAGAGGGGGACACGAACCTACGAGCAGTACTTC,CSVEERGTRTYEQYF,TRBJ2-7,TRBV29-1,few,NA
TGTGCCAGCAGTTTTACACAACAGCAACTACAAGAGACCCAGTACTTC,CASSFTQQQLQETQYF,TRBJ2-5,TRBV28,NA,NA
TGTGCCAGCAGTTATTTGGGGGTCCAGCATTTT,CASSYLGVQHF,TRBJ1-5,TRBV6-5,NA,NA
TGTGCCAGCAGCCCGGACAGGGGGCGGACTGAAGCTTTCTTT,CASSPDRGRTEAFF,TRBJ1-1,TRBV9,NA,TRBD1
TGTGCCAGCAGCTTAGGACAGGGGGTGATTCAGCCCCAGCATTTT,CASSLGQGVIQPQHF,TRBJ1-5,TRBV13,NA,TRBD1
TGTGCCAGCAGTTTTGGGTCCTACGAGCAGTACTTC,CASSFGSYEQYF,TRBJ2-7,TRBV28,NA,NA
TGTGCCAGCAGCGTAGGGGGGTCTGTGGCCTACAATGAGCAGTTCTTC,CASSVGGSVAYNEQFF,TRBJ2-1,TRBV9,NA,NA
TGCGCCAGCAGCCAAGTTTTCGCAGATACGCAGTATTTT,CASSQVFADTQYF,TRBJ2-3,TRBV4-1,NA,NA
TGTGCCAGCAGCTTGGGGGCACAAAACTATGGCTACACCTTC,CASSLGAQNYGYTF,TRBJ1-2,TRBV5-6,NA,NA
TGTGCCAGCAGTCCTGAAGGGAACAATCAGCCCCAGCATTTT,CASSPEGNNQPQHF,TRBJ1-5,TRBV27,NA,NA
TGTGCCTGGAGTGTACTCCCTATTAATGAGCAGTTCTTC,CAWSVLPINEQFF,TRBJ2-1,TRBV30,NA,NA
TGCAGCGTTAGGAGGCGGGGTGAAGCTTTCTTT,CSVRRRGEAFF,TRBJ1-1,TRBV29-1,few,NA
TGTGCCAGCCTATCCGGGACTGAAGCTTTCTTT,CASLSGTEAFF,TRBJ1-1,TRBV6-6,NA,NA
TGCGCCAGCAGCCTGGACAGGGGACGAGGCTACACCTTC,CASSLDRGRGYTF,TRBJ1-2,TRBV4-3,NA,TRBD1
TGTGCCAGCTGGTTAGGGACTAGCGGGAGCTCCTACGAGCAGTACTTC,CASWLGTSGSSYEQYF,TRBJ2-7,TRBV2,few,TRBD2
TGTGCCAGCAGCCAATATAAGGGGACTGAAGCTTTCTTT,CASSQYKGTEAFF,TRBJ1-1,TRBV4-2,NA,NA
TGCGCCAGCAGCCAAGATCGAGGGGACAACACCGGGGAGCTGTTTTTT,CASSQDRGDNTGELFF,TRBJ2-2,TRBV4-1,NA,NA
TGCGCCAGCAGCATATCAACGGGGAGCACTGAAGCTTCCTTT,CASSISTGSTEASF,TRBJ1-1,TRBV5-1,NA,NA
TGTGCCAGCAGCGTCACGGGCCGCGCAGATACGCAGTATTTT,CASSVTGRADTQYF,TRBJ2-3,TRBV7-9,few,NA
TGTGCCAGCAGCGTATCCCAAACGGCTAGCGGGTCCTACAATGAGCAGTTCTTC,CASSVSQTASGSYNEQFF,TRBJ2-1,TRBV9,few,TRBD2
TGTGCCAGCAGTGAACTGTTCAATCAGCCCCAGCATTTT,CASSELFNQPQHF,TRBJ1-5,TRBV6-1,NA,NA
TGCGCCAGCAGGGGGAGCGACAATGAGCAGTTCTTC,CASRGSDNEQFF,TRBJ2-1,TRBV5-1,once,NA
TGTGCCAGCAGTTCAAGACTAGCGGAGACCCACACAGATACGCAGTATTTT,CASSSRLAETHTDTQYF,TRBJ2-3,TRBV28,NA,TRBD2
TGTGCCAGCAGCGCAAGAGGGGTTCCGTACGAGCAGTACTTC,CASSARGVPYEQYF,TRBJ2-7,TRBV9,NA,NA
TGTGCCAGCAGCGCGTCGTTGGCTAATGAAAAACTGTTTTTT,CASSASLANEKLFF,TRBJ1-4,TRBV7-9,NA,NA
TGTGCCAGCAGCCCCTCGACAGGACTGAACACTGAAGCTTTCTTT,CASSPSTGLNTEAFF,TRBJ1-1,TRBV27,NA,NA
TGCGCCAGCAGAACCACTAGCGGGGGTACCTACAATGAGCAGTTCTTC,CASRTTSGGTYNEQFF,TRBJ2-1,TRBV5-1,NA,TRBD2
TGCAGCGTCGCATCTTGGACAGGGGGCTCCTACGAGCAGTACTTC,CSVASWTGGSYEQYF,TRBJ2-7,TRBV29-1,NA,TRBD1
TGTGCCACCAGCAGAGTCCAGCGGGAGTATGTAGATACGCAGTATTTT,CATSRVQREYVDTQYF,TRBJ2-3,TRBV15,many,TRBD2
TGTGCCAGCAGCTTTGGGTTTTCACCCCTCCACTTT,CASSFGFSPLHF,TRBJ1-6,TRBV7-9,NA,NA
TGTGCCAGCAGCCCAAGCGGACCGGTAGGGACCCAGTACTTC,CASSPSGPVGTQYF,TRBJ2-5,TRBV13,NA,NA
TGTGCCAGCAGCTTTGGGGTAGCGGGGTACACCGGGGAGCTGTTTTTT,CASSFGVAGYTGELFF,TRBJ2-2,TRBV13,few,TRBD2
TGTGCCAGCAGCTTAGAGAACACCGGGGAGCTGTTTTTT,CASSLENTGELFF,TRBJ2-2,TRBV7-9,once,NA
TGCGCCAGCAGCTTCAGGGAGGGCACAGATACGCAGTATTTT,CASSFREGTDTQYF,TRBJ2-3,TRBV5-1,NA,NA
TGTGCCAGCAGTTTGGGCGGTTACTACGAGCAGTACTTC,CASSLGGYYEQYF,TRBJ2-7,TRBV27,NA,NA
TGTGCCAGCAGTTCACGGACAGGGGTCACCCTCGAAGCTTTCTTT,CASSSRTGVTLEAFF,TRBJ1-1,TRBV27,NA,TRBD1